The clone carrying this TCR beta chain appeared a few times. Its antigen is as yet unknown. The data belong to a study of T cell repertoires in cytomegalovirus infection. Study background: TCR beta signatures that were public indicated CMV infection and matching HLA type.

MiXCR, run by TCRdb on the reads, gives a single entry per CDR3 protein. Of approximately 990,000 distinct CDR3 sequences in the sample, 31% were seen once. The source of this sequence is a human donor in good health (CMV status not recorded). Some clones in this sample may be carry-over from other donors' samples. The sequenced sample was cultured CD8+ T cells from PBMCs, obtained from culture after CMV antigen stimulation.

The CDR3 sequence: CASREASSYEQYF. In DNA form, the CDR3 reads TGTGCCAGCAGGGAGGCTTCCTCCTACGAGCAGTACTTC. This rearrangement joins TRBV27 to TRBJ2-7; possible D gene TRBD2, 5 bases. The CDR3 is 13 amino acids. V was pared by 6 bases and J by 0 bases, with 9 bases between. CDR1 and CDR2 from the germline V gene are MNHEY and SMNVEV (reference sequence).